The source of this T cell receptor (beta chain) is a study of blood T cells in healthy people across ages. The CDR3 is 16 amino acids. Germline V gives CDR1 LGHNA, CDR2 YSLEER. The V and J ends lost 2 bases and 5 bases, in that order; junction bases with no gene match: 5. Primed by a sample-barcoded 5' primer and a J-beta primer mix, a second PCR proceeded for 7 to 11 cycles. In TCRdb, the 5' RACE reads were re-called with MiXCR into one record per CDR3 protein. The sample records about 760,000 distinct CDR3 sequences, roughly 25% being singletons. This sample was shared with a second study, whose subject was T cells of mothers and their children.

The source is a boy aged 5-17 years in good health. The material sequenced was blood. The chain links TRBV4-3 to TRBJ2-2, with TRBD2 matching over 10 bases. The CDR3: CASSQPSGGGTGELFF. The CDR3 DNA reads as TGCGCCAGCAGCCAACCTAGCGGGGGAGGTACCGGGGAGCTGTTTTTT.